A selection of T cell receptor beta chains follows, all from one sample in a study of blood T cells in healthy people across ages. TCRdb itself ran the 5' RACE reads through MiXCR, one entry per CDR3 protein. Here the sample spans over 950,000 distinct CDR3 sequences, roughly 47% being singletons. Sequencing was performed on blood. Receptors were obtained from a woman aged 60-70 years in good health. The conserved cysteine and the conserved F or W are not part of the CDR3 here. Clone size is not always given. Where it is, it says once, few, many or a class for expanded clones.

ASSETLGTSRPNNSPLH TRBJ1-6 TRBV5-6 .
ASSFLRGTRAGEQY TRBJ2-7 TRBV27 .
ASSEGPYNEQY TRBJ2-5 TRBV7-3 .
ASSVPGPPWEQY TRBJ2-4 TRBV25-1 .
ASSGTRNYGYT TRBJ1-2 TRBV28 few
ASSLEFFTQY TRBJ2-3 TRBV7-9 .
ASSPRTSGPYGHNEQF TRBJ2-1 TRBV6-2/TRBV6-3 .
ASSGSSWQTQY TRBJ2-5 TRBV2 .
ASSQPGKKNIQY TRBJ2-4 TRBV4-1 .
ASSWRWKYYGYT TRBJ1-2 TRBV5-5 .
AIRPRTEDYGYT TRBJ1-2 TRBV10-3 .
ASSFSGTGVTEAF TRBJ1-1 TRBV27 .
ASSRRDSGPRAKNIQY TRBJ2-4 TRBV5-1 .
ASSQPTGLRAEAF TRBJ1-1 TRBV4-1 .